This T cell receptor beta chain emerged from a study of regulatory T cells in long-lasting Graves disease. This clonotype was seen repeatedly, ten times or more. Time point given: newly diagnosed GD, antithyroid drugs for less than 3 months. With RNA extracted from PBMCs as input, the TCR library was made. CDR1 is SGHTA, CDR2 FQGNSA, per germline. The CDR3 spans 15 residues. V lost 1 base, J lost 4 bases, and 12 bases lay in between. Investigators prepared the TCR beta libraries by applying iRepertoire HTBI primers and Arm-PCR of CDR3 regions. TCRdb recomputed calls from the multiplex PCR reads with MiXCR, one row per CDR3 protein. The sample lists over 400,000 distinct CDR3 sequences; 11% to 15% were seen once. This sample also appeared in a second study, on T cells in Graves' hyperthyroidism and ophthalmopathy. From that study: TCR CDR3 regions were first amplified by RT-PCR with HTBI primers.

The chain uses TRBV7-2 and TRBJ2-3, with D possibly matching TRBD2 (5 bases). The sequencing here drew on peripheral blood mononuclear cells (PBMCs), taken at new diagnosis, from a patient treated with antithyroid drugs. The origin of this receptor is a woman aged 45-59 years with Graves disease. CDR3 amino acids: CASSLGGRSADTQYF. The CDR3 coding sequence is TGTGCCAGCAGCTTAGGAGGGAGAAGTGCAGATACGCAGTATTTT.